Listed here are 22 T cell receptor beta chains from one sample, sequenced in a study of blood T cell repertoires in COVID-19. Sequencing was performed with immunoSEQ multiplex PCR; in TCRdb, only in-frame clones are kept and a portion is missing. The table shows 200,000 to 250,000 clones, with approximately 82% occurring only once. Sequencing input: peripheral blood. The receptor source for this set is a man aged 50 to 59 with active or convalescent COVID-19.

This chain links TRBV7-9 with TRBJ2-5; TRBD1 agrees at 11 bases. The germline V gene has CDR1 SEHNR and CDR2 FQNEAQ (reference sequence). This CDR3 is built from 17 residues. V was clipped by 0 bases and J by 4 bases; unmatched bases: 7. In nucleotides, the CDR3 is TGTGCCAGCAGCTTAGCGCAGGGGACAGGGGGTCGAGAGACCCAGTACTTC. Its translation: CASSLAQGTGGRETQYF.

V is TRBV28 and J is TRBJ2-1, with 9 bases identical to TRBD2. The germline V gene has CDR1 MDHEN and CDR2 SYDVKM. Unmatched junction bases numbered 5, after V lost 5 bases and J lost 6 bases. This CDR3 has 14 amino acids. The CDR3 DNA is TGTGCCAGCAGTCCTGGACTAGCGATCAATGAGCAGTTCTTC. Protein product: CASSPGLAINEQFF.

The rearrangement links TRBV5-1 to TRBJ1-4; a possible D gene is TRBD1 (5 bases). Germline V gene data show CDR1 as SGHRS and CDR2 as YFSETQ. This CDR3 has 15 amino acids. Trimming stripped 1 base from V and 8 bases from J, with 15 bases between. Here the CDR3 reads CASSLIGGSSEKLFF. The CDR3 coding sequence is TGCGCCAGCAGCTTGATCGGGGGTTCCAGCGAAAAACTGTTTTTT.

This rearrangement joins TRBV18 to TRBJ1-6; no clear D gene. Germline CDR1 KGHSH, CDR2 LQKENI. The CDR3 loop spans 14 amino acids. Trimming removed 2 bases from V and 7 bases from J, with 9 bases in between. The CDR3 is CASSPGGGNSPLHF. The CDR3 DNA is TGTGCCAGCTCACCAGGCGGCGGCAATTCACCCCTCCACTTT.

The V and J genes are TRBV2 and TRBJ2-3; tentative D call: TRBD2 (5 bases). The CDR3 runs 13 residues. Trimming pared 6 bases from V and 0 bases from J, leaving 7 bases between. Germline V gene data show CDR1 as SNHLY and CDR2 as FYNNEI. The CDR3 sequence: CASSRTSTDTQYF. The CDR3 region has the DNA TGTGCCAGCAGCCGGACTAGCACAGATACGCAGTATTTT.

The J gene is TRBJ2-5, the V gene TRBV11-2, with TRBD2 as a possible D gene (5 bases). The germline V gene has CDR1 SGHAT and CDR2 FQNNGV. This CDR3 comprises 13 residues. V lost 5 bases and J 5 bases, leaving 12 bases between the germline ends. CDR3 nucleotide sequence: TGTGCCAGCAGCATGAGGGTAGGGGAGACCCAGTACTTC. Protein product: CASSMRVGETQYF.

This chain joins TRBV5-5 and TRBJ2-1, with 15 bases identical to TRBD2. Germline V lookup: CDR1 SGHKS, CDR2 YYEKEE (reference sequence). The CDR3 is 13 residues long. With V trimmed by 4 bases and J by 15 bases, 5 bases remained unmatched. In nucleotides, the CDR3 is TGTGCCAGCAGCGGGACTAGCGGGGGGTGGTGGTTCTTC. Encoded protein: CASSGTSGGWWFF. Full variable domain (remainder filled in from reference TRBV5-5 and TRBJ2-1): DAGVTQSPTHLIKTRGQQVTLRCSPISGHKSVSWYQQVLGQGPQFIFQYYEKEERGRGNFPDRFSARQFPNYSSELNVNALLLGDSALYLCASSGTSGGWWFFGPGTRLTVL.

The DNA of the CDR3 is TGTGCCAGCAGTAGGGGTTTTGAGGATCAGCCCCAGCATTTT. Protein product: CASSRGFEDQPQHF. The chain combines TRBV5-6 with TRBJ1-5, with D possibly TRBD1 on 5 matching bases. Deletions cut 5 bases from V and 5 bases from J, with 14 bases between. The CDR3 has 14 amino acids. The germline CDR1 and CDR2 sequences are SGHDT and YYEEEE.

The chain has TRBV7-8 and TRBJ2-5; 7 bases are shared with TRBD1. Germline V lookup: CDR1 SGHVS, CDR2 FQNEAQ. The J segment lost 5 bases and the V segment lost 3 bases, leaving 3 bases of the junction unmatched. CDR3 length equals 13 residues. CDR3 in amino acids: CASSFDRAETQYF. CDR3 sequence (DNA): TGTGCCAGCAGCTTCGACAGGGCTGAGACCCAGTACTTC.

The gene calls are TRBV27 and TRBJ1-1; 7 bases line up with TRBD1. The CDR3 covers 14 residues. V was pared by 10 bases and J by 4 bases, with 12 bases of the junction left unmatched. The germline V gene encodes CDR1 MNHEY and CDR2 SMNVEV (reference sequence). The CDR3 sequence: CATNQGGRGTEAFF. CDR3 DNA: TGTGCCACCAACCAGGGGGGCAGGGGCACTGAAGCTTTCTTT.

This chain links TRBV7-2 with TRBJ1-5; the D is unclear. Trimming shortened V by 3 bases and J by 0 bases, and 6 bases separated the two germline ends. This CDR3 comprises 14 residues. In germline, CDR1 is SGHTA, CDR2 FQGNSA. CDR3 nucleotide sequence: TGTGCCAGCAGCTTCTTATATAGCAATCAGCCCCAGCATTTT. Protein sequence: CASSFLYSNQPQHF.

The chain has TRBV7-9 and TRBJ2-7; tentatively, D is TRBD2 (6 bases). Germline V CDR1 and CDR2: SEHNR, FQNEAQ (reference sequence). V lost 1 base and J lost 5, with 12 bases in between. The CDR3 is 14 amino acids. The CDR3 nucleotides read TGTGCCAGCAGCTTAGGACTAGGAGTAGACGAGCAGTACTTC. It specifies CASSLGLGVDEQYF.

This chain connects TRBV5-5 to TRBJ2-1, with D maybe TRBD1 (5 bases). The CDR3 runs 17 residues. The germline V gene has CDR1 SGHKS and CDR2 YYEKEE (reference sequence). Trimming removed 4 bases at V and 4 bases at J, with 21 bases between. CDR3 protein: CASSLVPRGGIYNEQFF. CDR3 sequence (DNA): TGTGCCAGCAGCCTTGTCCCTAGGGGTGGGATTTACAATGAGCAGTTCTTC.

The chain carries TRBV28 and TRBJ1-2; D call uncertain. Germline-derived CDR1 and CDR2 are MDHEN and SYDVKM. Trimming stripped 10 bases from V and 5 bases from J, with 11 bases between. This CDR3 region has 11 residues. The CDR3 DNA reads as TGTGCCATTCCCTCCGGGTATGGCTACACCTTC. Encoded protein: CAIPSGYGYTF.

The chain employs TRBV5-6 and TRBJ2-1; TRBD2 matches at 12 bases. Germline V gene sequence: CDR1 SGHDT, CDR2 YYEEEE. V was clipped by 3 bases and J by 8 bases; unmatched bases: 15. This CDR3 spans 18 amino acids. The CDR3, as DNA: TGTGCCAGCAGCTCCCTGGGGAGGGCTAGCGGGAGGGCCTATGAGCAGTTCTTC. It specifies CASSSLGRASGRAYEQFF.

The chain couples TRBV20-1 to TRBJ2-3; 13 bases agree with TRBD2. With 3 bases clipped from V and 1 base from J, the junction kept 4 bases outside the gene matches. The germline gives CDR1 DFQATT, CDR2 SNEGSKA (reference sequence). The CDR3 is 16 amino acids. CDR3 protein: CSASRLAGGGTDTQYF. The DNA for the CDR3 is TGCAGTGCTAGTAGACTAGCGGGAGGTGGCACAGATACGCAGTATTTT.

The rearrangement uses TRBV9 and TRBJ2-1; D unclear. Germline CDR1 and CDR2: SGDLS and YYNGEE. CDR3 length equals 12 residues. V was cut by 0 bases and J by 8 bases, with 6 bases left in between. The DNA for the CDR3 is TGTGCCAGCAGCGTAGGGGCTTATGAGCAGTTCTTC. Encoded protein: CASSVGAYEQFF.

This sequence joins TRBV28 and TRBJ2-6; D perhaps matches TRBD1 (5 bases). The CDR3 is made up of 17 amino acids. Germline V CDR1 and CDR2: MDHEN, SYDVKM. The V gene lost 5 bases and the J gene lost 5 bases, with 19 bases spanning the gap. This chain's CDR3 is CASSSPETAQWANVLTF. The CDR3 region has the DNA TGTGCCAGCAGTAGCCCGGAGACAGCCCAGTGGGCCAACGTCCTGACTTTC.

The chain employs TRBV27 and TRBJ2-3; D gene ambiguous. Per the germline V gene, CDR1 is MNHEY and CDR2 is SMNVEV (reference sequence). There are 15 residues in the CDR3. V gave up 2 bases and J gave up 5 bases, with 14 bases separating them. CDR3 DNA: TGTGCCAGCAGTTTAACTCCAGGTCAAGGAGATACGCAGTATTTT. It yields the protein CASSLTPGQGDTQYF.

This rearrangement joins TRBV30 to TRBJ1-5; no reliable D call. The CDR3 runs to 15 residues. Looked up from germline, CDR1 is GTSNPN and CDR2 is SVGIG (reference sequence). Trimming left V 0 bases short and J 1 base short, with 10 bases between. The CDR3 reads CAWSVSGYSNQPQHF. As DNA, the CDR3 is TGTGCCTGGAGTGTATCGGGATACAGCAATCAGCCCCAGCATTTT.

The gene calls are TRBV5-4 and TRBJ2-5, with TRBD2 identical over 8 bases. J was trimmed by 2 bases and V by 4 bases; bases with no gene match: 4. Germline V lookup: CDR1 SGHNT, CDR2 YYREEE (reference sequence). The CDR3 is 14 residues long. The CDR3 DNA reads TGTGCCAGCAGCCCTCCGGGGGGGCAAGAGACCCAGTACTTC. This translates into CASSPPGGQETQYF. Looking up the rest from reference TRBV5-4 and TRBJ2-5 gives the full variable domain: ETGVTQSPTHLIKTRGQQVTLRCSSQSGHNTVSWYQQALGQGPQFIFQYYREEENGRGNFPPRFSGLQFPNYSSELNVNALELDDSALYLCASSPPGGQETQYFGPGTRLLVL.

V usage is TRBV5-1 and J usage is TRBJ1-1; D unresolved. V lost 3 bases to trimming and J lost 1 base, with 10 bases between them. The CDR3 has 14 residues. The germline gives CDR1 SGHRS, CDR2 YFSETQ. This chain's CDR3 is CASSSLPGNTEAFF. In DNA, the CDR3 is TGCGCCAGCAGCTCCCTTCCCGGGAACACTGAAGCTTTCTTT.